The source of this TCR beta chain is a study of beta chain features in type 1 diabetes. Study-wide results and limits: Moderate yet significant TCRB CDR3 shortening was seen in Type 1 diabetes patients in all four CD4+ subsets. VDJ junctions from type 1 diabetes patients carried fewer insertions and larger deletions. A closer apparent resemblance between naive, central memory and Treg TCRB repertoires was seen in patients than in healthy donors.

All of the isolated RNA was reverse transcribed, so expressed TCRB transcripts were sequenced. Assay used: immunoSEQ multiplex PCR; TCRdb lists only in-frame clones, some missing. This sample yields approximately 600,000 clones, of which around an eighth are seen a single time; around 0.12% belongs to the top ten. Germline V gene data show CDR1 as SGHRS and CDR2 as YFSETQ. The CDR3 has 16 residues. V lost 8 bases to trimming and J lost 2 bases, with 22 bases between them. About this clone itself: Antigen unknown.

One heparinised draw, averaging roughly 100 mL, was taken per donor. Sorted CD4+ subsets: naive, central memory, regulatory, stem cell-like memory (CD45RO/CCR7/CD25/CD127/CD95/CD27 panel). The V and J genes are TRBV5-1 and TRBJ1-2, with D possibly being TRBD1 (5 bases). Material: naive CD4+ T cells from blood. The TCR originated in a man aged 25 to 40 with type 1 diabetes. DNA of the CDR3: TGCGCCAGTCACCCCGGTGACAGCGGATTGAACTATGGCTACACCTTC. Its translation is CASHPGDSGLNYGYTF. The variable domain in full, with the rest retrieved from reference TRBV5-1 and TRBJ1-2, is KAGVTQTPRYLIKTRGQQVTLSCSPISGHRSVSWYQQTPGQGLQFLFEYFSETQRNKGNFPGRFSGRQFSNSRSEMNVSTLELGDSALYLCASHPGDSGLNYGYTFGSGTRLTVV.